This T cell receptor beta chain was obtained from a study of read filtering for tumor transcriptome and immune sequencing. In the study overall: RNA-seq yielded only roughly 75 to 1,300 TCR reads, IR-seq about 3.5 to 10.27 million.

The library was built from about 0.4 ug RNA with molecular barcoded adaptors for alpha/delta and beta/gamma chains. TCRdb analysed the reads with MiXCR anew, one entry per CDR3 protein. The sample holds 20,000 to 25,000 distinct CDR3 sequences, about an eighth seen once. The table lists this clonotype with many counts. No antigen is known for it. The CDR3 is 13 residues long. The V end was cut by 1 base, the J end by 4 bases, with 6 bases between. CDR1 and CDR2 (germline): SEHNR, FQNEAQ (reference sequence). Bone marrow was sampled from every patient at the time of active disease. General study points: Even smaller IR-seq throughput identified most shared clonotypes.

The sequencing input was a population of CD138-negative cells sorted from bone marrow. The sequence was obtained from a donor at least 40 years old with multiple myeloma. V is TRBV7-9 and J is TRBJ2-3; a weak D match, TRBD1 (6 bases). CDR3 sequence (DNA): TGTGCCAGCAGCTTAGAGGGGGCAGATACGCAGTATTTT. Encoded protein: CASSLEGADTQYF.